This entry lists 18 T cell receptor beta chains sequenced from one sample in a study of cytomegalovirus exposure and HLA in healthy donors. The PCR employed 60 Vbeta primers together with 13 Jbeta primers. TCRdb's copy holds only in-frame clones and misses some; the assay was immunoSEQ multiplex PCR. The repertoire consists of roughly 78,000 clones, with about two thirds occurring once and the leading ten covering 5.7%. The sample comprised PBMCs. The receptors were sampled from a man aged 30-40 years in good health and CMV-seropositive.

CDR3 coding DNA: TGTGCCAGCAGTAATAGGGACTCAAACTACGAGCAGTACTTC. This gives the protein CASSNRDSNYEQYF. The chain is built from TRBV28 and TRBJ2-5, with D tentatively TRBD2 (6 bases). The closer fit of TRBJ2-7 to the DNA end suggests the J call may be wrong. The germline V gene has CDR1 MDHEN and CDR2 SYDVKM. The CDR3 is made up of 14 amino acids.

This clone has just a few counts. The chain couples TRBV5-5 to TRBJ2-7; 10 bases fit TRBD2. J was trimmed by 4 bases and V by 0 bases; bases with no gene match: 4. Germline CDR1 is SGHKS and CDR2 is YYEKEE (reference sequence). The CDR3 totals 15 residues. CDR3 nucleotide sequence: TGTGCCAGCAGCTTGGGGACTAGCGGTTCATACGAGCAGTACTTC. Protein sequence: CASSLGTSGSYEQYF.

The chain is built from TRBV2 and TRBJ2-7; D not certain. The CDR3 covers 11 residues. Germline CDR1 is SNHLY and CDR2 is FYNNEI. V gave up 6 bases and J gave up 12 bases, with 15 bases separating them. The CDR3 spells CASSLEDTRYF. The CDR3, as DNA: TGTGCCAGCAGCCTAGAGGATACCCGGTACTTC.

V usage is TRBV7-2 and J usage is TRBJ2-1; TRBD1 matches at 10 bases. The germline V gene encodes CDR1 SGHTA and CDR2 FQGNSA. The CDR3 runs to 15 residues. Trimming cost V 2 bases and J 7 bases; bases outside gene matches: 5. CDR3 loop: CASSLKGTGDNEQFF. The CDR3 region has the DNA TGTGCCAGCAGCTTAAAAGGGACAGGGGATAATGAGCAGTTCTTC. The full variable domain, in which reference TRBV7-2 and TRBJ2-1 provide the parts outside the CDR3, is GAGVSQSPSNKVTEKGKDVELRCDPISGHTALYWYRQSLGQGLEFLIYFQGNSAPDKSGLPSDRFSAERTGGSVSTLTIQRTQQEDSAVYLCASSLKGTGDNEQFFGPGTRLTVL.

This clone was observed a handful of times. V and J are TRBV4-1 and TRBJ2-5; unclear D gene. In germline, CDR1 is MGHRA, CDR2 YSYEKL. Between the trimmed V and J ends, which lost 0 bases and 8 bases, there was a span of 7 bases. The CDR3 is 12 residues long. The CDR3, as DNA: TGCGCCAGCAGCCAAGATCACAGAACCCAGTACTTC. The encoded protein is CASSQDHRTQYF.

The chain carries TRBV15 and TRBJ1-1, with 10 positions matching TRBD1. This CDR3 comprises 16 residues. CDR1 is LNHNV, CDR2 YYDKDF, per germline (reference sequence). The trim removed 0 bases at V and 4 bases at J, leaving 5 bases unmatched. The CDR3 loop is CATSRDRTGGATEAFF. The CDR3 coding sequence is TGTGCCACCAGCAGAGATCGGACAGGGGGTGCCACTGAAGCTTTCTTT.

The chain uses TRBV4-1 and TRBJ2-2, with D perhaps TRBD1 (5 bases). The germline V gene encodes CDR1 MGHRA and CDR2 YSYEKL. V lost 4 bases to trimming and J lost 7 bases, with 19 bases between them. The CDR3 runs 16 residues. CDR3 sequence reads: CASSPERQGLDGELFF. Here the CDR3 DNA reads TGCGCCAGCAGCCCGGAGAGGCAGGGCTTAGACGGGGAGCTGTTTTTT.

The CDR3 sequence is CASSYSWTEETQYF. DNA for the CDR3: TGTGCCAGCAGTTACTCGTGGACAGAAGAGACCCAGTACTTC. This chain uses TRBV6-5 with TRBJ2-5; the D gene is possibly TRBD1 (6 bases). V lost 0 bases and J 3 bases, leaving 8 bases between the germline ends. Germline assignment: CDR1 MNHEY and CDR2 SVGAGI. The CDR3 runs 14 residues.

The V gene is TRBV7-3, the J gene TRBJ2-1; D not certain. The germline V gene has CDR1 SGHTA and CDR2 FQGTGA. This CDR3 comprises 14 residues. The V gene lost 8 bases and the J gene lost 3 bases, with 14 bases spanning the gap. The CDR3: CASSLGYNYNEQFF. The DNA for the CDR3 is TGTGCCAGCTCCCTCGGGTATAACTACAATGAGCAGTTCTTC.

V gene TRBV13 combines with J gene TRBJ1-2; D is unresolved. Germline-derived CDR1 and CDR2 are PRHDT and FYEKMQ (reference sequence). This CDR3 region has 12 residues. Trimming removed 3 bases at V and 3 bases at J, with 5 bases between. The DNA for the CDR3 is TGTGCCAGCAGCTTTACGGACTATGGCTACACCTTC. It yields the protein CASSFTDYGYTF.

V is TRBV7-8 and J is TRBJ2-2; TRBD2 agrees at 10 bases. Germline V gives CDR1 SGHVS, CDR2 FQNEAQ. J lost 1 base, V lost 8 bases, and 7 bases had no gene match. The CDR3 extends over 16 amino acids. The CDR3 DNA reads TGTGCCAGCTCACCTTTAGCGGGAGGGAACACCGGGGAGCTGTTTTTT. Amino acid sequence: CASSPLAGGNTGELFF.

The genes are TRBV7-2 and TRBJ1-3; no firm D call. Trimming pared 1 base from V and 8 bases from J, leaving 9 bases between. This CDR3 is 13 amino acids long. Germline loops: CDR1 SGHTA, CDR2 FQGNSA. This chain's CDR3 is CASSLDHGDTIYF. CDR3 nucleotide sequence: TGTGCCAGCAGCTTAGACCACGGTGACACCATATATTTT.

The chain is built from TRBV11-2 and TRBJ1-3, with TRBD1 matching 10 bases. This CDR3 spans 16 amino acids. Trimming took 4 bases from V and 4 from J; bases not matched to a gene: 7. Germline assignment: CDR1 SGHAT and CDR2 FQNNGV. Here the CDR3 reads CASSSGQGTAGNTIYF. The DNA for the CDR3 is TGTGCCAGCAGCTCGGGACAGGGGACAGCAGGAAACACCATATATTTT. The complete variable domain, with remaining parts taken from reference TRBV11-2 and TRBJ1-3, reads EAGVAQSPRYKIIEKRQSVAFWCNPISGHATLYWYQQILGQGPKLLIQFQNNGVVDDSQLPKDRFSAERLKGVDSTLKIQPAKLEDSAVYLCASSSGQGTAGNTIYFGEGSWLTVV.

This clone was seen more than once but under ten times. The rearrangement links TRBV9 to TRBJ2-3; 14 nucleotides agree with TRBD2. The length of the CDR3 is 17 residues. Germline lookup yields CDR1 SGDLS and CDR2 YYNGEE. With V trimmed by 4 bases and J by 3 bases, 7 bases remained unmatched. CDR3 DNA: TGTGCCAGCAGCCCCGGACTAGCGGGGGGTTGGACAGATACGCAGTATTTT. Protein: CASSPGLAGGWTDTQYF.

The rearrangement links TRBV21-1 to TRBJ1-3; whether TRBD1, the table's D call, matches the DNA was not checked. TRBV21-1 is designated a pseudogene. The CDR3 extends over 18 amino acids. CDR3 bases: TGTGCCAGCAGCAAAGCGTATAGGCAGGGGGCCTCTGGAAACACCATATATTTT. This codes for CASSKAYRQGASGNTIYF.

This clone appeared a few times. The rearrangement joins TRBV15 to TRBJ1-5; TRBD1 matches at 9 bases. V was pared by 3 bases and J by 7 bases, with 7 bases of the junction left unmatched. CDR3 length: 15 amino acids. CDR1 and CDR2 (germline): LNHNV, YYDKDF (reference sequence). The CDR3 bases are TGTGCCACCAGCAGGCAACAGGGGGCGGCCCAGCCCCAGCATTTT. This encodes CATSRQQGAAQPQHF. Using reference TRBV15 and TRBJ1-5 for the parts outside the CDR3, the full variable domain is DAMVIQNPRYQVTQFGKPVTLSCSQTLNHNVMYWYQQKSSQAPKLLFHYYDKDFNNEADTPDNFQSRRPNTSFCFLDIRSPGLGDTAMYLCATSRQQGAAQPQHFGDGTRLSIL.

The chain uses TRBV7-9 and TRBJ2-7, with 8 bases lining up with TRBD2. The junction had 8 bases not matched to a gene; V was cut back by 8 bases and J by 2 bases. Germline V gene lookup returns CDR1 SEHNR and CDR2 FQNEAQ (reference sequence). The CDR3 loop spans 14 amino acids. CDR3 amino acids: CASRTGGDPYEQYF. CDR3 DNA sequence: TGTGCCAGCCGGACCGGGGGGGATCCCTACGAGCAGTACTTC.

This clone was counted between two and nine times. The rearrangement uses TRBV6-1 and TRBJ1-2; 9 bases match TRBD1. CDR1 and CDR2 from the germline V gene are MNHNS and SASEGT. The length of the CDR3 is 16 residues. The junction had 10 bases not matched to a gene; V was cut back by 2 bases and J by 6 bases. CDR3 residues: CASSEYSGQGGNGYTF. As DNA, the CDR3 is TGTGCCAGCAGTGAATACTCGGGACAGGGTGGCAATGGCTACACCTTC.